Following are 20 T cell receptor beta chains from one sample sequenced in a study of T-cell memory formation after mild COVID-19 (dated by TCRdb to 2020 to 2022). The receptor library was made with 5' RACE. The sample was run on an Illumina NovaSeq 6000. The raw public data were reprocessed by TCRdb itself: fastp quality trimming at Q25, MiXCR clonotype calling, in-frame beta chains only. Rows with one shared CDR3 protein collapse into an entry with the most common genes and DNA. The sample includes more than 300,000 distinct CDR3 sequences, with 13% to 15% observed a single time. Around 23% of the sample is held by the ten biggest clonotypes. The sequencing sample was made of PBMCs or a T cell subset sorted from them (not recorded which). These TCRs come from a man younger than 30 who had mild COVID-19 (a few samples of this study predate the infection). The sample titles of this study are shuffled in the database, so cell type and time point are left out; the donor was told from shared clones.

This clonotype has just a few counts. V gene TRBV12-3 or TRBV12-4 combines with J gene TRBJ2-3; D is unclear. The CDR3 contains 14 residues. Trimming took 3 bases from V and 8 from J, leaving 15 bases between them. CDR3 sequence: CASSLRQLTSTQYF. The CDR3 nucleotides are TGTGCCAGCAGTTTGCGGCAGCTCACAAGTACGCAGTATTTT.

This chain connects TRBV14 to TRBJ2-3; D possibly matches TRBD1 or TRBD2 (5 bases each). V lost 0 bases and J 5 bases, leaving 15 bases between the germline ends. Germline values: CDR1 SGHDN, CDR2 FVKESK. The CDR3 runs to 16 residues. CDR3 nucleotides: TGTGCCAGCAGCCAAGAAATATCAGGGACCCTAGATACGCAGTATTTT. It encodes CASSQEISGTLDTQYF.

This clonotype was detected only a few times. The chain recombines TRBV29-1 with TRBJ2-7, with 7 nucleotides matching TRBD1. CDR1 and CDR2 from the germline V gene are SQVTM and ANQGSEA. Trimming took 7 bases from V and 4 from J; bases not matched to a gene: 13. The CDR3 is 14 amino acids. The CDR3 sequence: CSAVVGQYRYEQYF. CDR3 nucleotides: TGCAGCGCTGTGGTGGGACAGTACCGTTACGAGCAGTACTTC.

The CDR3 loop reads CASSSPGTGGGNTEAFF. The CDR3, as DNA: TGTGCCAGCAGTTCTCCGGGGACAGGGGGAGGGAACACTGAAGCTTTCTTT. The rearrangement links TRBV28 to TRBJ1-1; 11 bases match TRBD1. V lost 4 bases and J lost 1; bases outside the gene matches: 8. This CDR3 region has 17 residues. The germline CDR1 and CDR2 sequences are MDHEN and SYDVKM. Supplemented by reference TRBV28 and TRBJ1-1, the full variable domain reads DVKVTQSSRYLVKRTGEKVFLECVQDMDHENMFWYRQDPGLGLRLIYFSYDVKMKEKGDIPEGYSVSREKKERFSLILESASTNQTSMYLCASSSPGTGGGNTEAFFGQGTRLTVV.

This clonotype has a handful of counts. The V call is TRBV7-8, the J call TRBJ2-2; D is possibly TRBD1 or TRBD2 (5 bases each). The V gene's germline CDR1 is SGHVS and CDR2 FQNEAQ. V dropped 2 bases and J dropped 5 bases, with 12 bases sitting between them. The CDR3 is 15 amino acids. The CDR3 DNA reads as TGTGCCAGCAGCTTATACCGGGGCTCGACCGGGGAGCTGTTTTTT. Its translation is CASSLYRGSTGELFF. Drawing the rest from reference TRBV7-8 and TRBJ2-2, the complete variable domain is GAGVSQSPRYKVAKRGQDVALRCDPISGHVSLFWYQQALGQGPEFLTYFQNEAQLDKSGLPSDRFFAERPEGSVSTLKIQRTQQEDSAVYLCASSLYRGSTGELFFGEGSRLTVL.

The V call is TRBV7-6, the J call TRBJ2-2; 10 nucleotides match TRBD1. With V trimmed by 5 bases and J by 5 bases, 11 bases remained unmatched. CDR3 length: 17 amino acids. The germline gives CDR1 SGHVS, CDR2 FNYEAQ. CDR3 residues: CASSISGTGVETGELFF. DNA for the CDR3: TGTGCCAGCAGCATCTCCGGGACAGGGGTGGAGACCGGGGAGCTGTTTTTT. Filled out from reference TRBV7-6 and TRBJ2-2, the complete variable domain reads GAGVSQSPRYKVTKRGQDVALRCDPISGHVSLYWYRQALGQGPEFLTYFNYEAQQDKSGLPNDRFSAERPEGSISTLTIQRTEQRDSAMYRCASSISGTGVETGELFFGEGSRLTVL.

The gene calls are TRBV5-1 and TRBJ2-6; D is tentatively TRBD1 or TRBD2 (6 bases each). The CDR3 has 16 residues. CDR1 is SGHRS and CDR2 is YFSETQ in the germline V gene. The V gene lost 3 bases and the J gene lost 4 bases, with 14 bases spanning the gap. The CDR3 DNA sequence: TGCGCCAGCAGCTGGGGGGCCGGGGCCGGGGCCAACGTCCTGACTTTC. Amino acids: CASSWGAGAGANVLTF.

The chain employs TRBV10-3 and TRBJ1-2; possible D gene TRBD1, 6 bases. V was pared by 11 bases and J by 7 bases, with 17 bases between. CDR3 size: 12 residues. Germline lookup yields CDR1 ENHRY and CDR2 SYGVKD. The CDR3 sequence: CACGRGMGGYTF. DNA of the CDR3: TGTGCCTGCGGAAGGGGGATGGGTGGCTACACCTTC.

This clonotype occurred a few times. The chain employs TRBV9 and TRBJ2-3, with 8 bases identical to TRBD2. The CDR3 spans 16 residues. V shed 3 bases, J shed 7 bases, and the junction held 13 bases outside the gene matches. Germline V gene data show CDR1 as SGDLS and CDR2 as YYNGEE. CDR3 bases: TGTGCCAGCAGCGAGCATGAGATAGCGGGGACCCATACGCAGTATTTT. Its protein is CASSEHEIAGTHTQYF. Full variable domain (rest looked up from reference TRBV9 and TRBJ2-3): DSGVTQTPKHLITATGQRVTLRCSPRSGDLSVYWYQQSLDQGLQFLIQYYNGEERAKGNILERFSAQQFPDLHSELNLSSLELGDSALYFCASSEHEIAGTHTQYFGPGTRLTVL.

The CDR3 nucleotides read TGTGCCAGCAGCCAAGGGGGGGAGCAAAACATTCAGTACTTC. Residues: CASSQGGEQNIQYF. This chain joins TRBV3-1 and TRBJ2-4; TRBD2 is a possible D gene (6 bases). The CDR3 runs 14 residues. V lost 1 base, J lost 5 bases, and 9 bases lay in between. The germline CDR1 and CDR2 sequences are LGHDT and YNNKEL (reference sequence).

This clonotype came up a few times. The J gene is TRBJ2-5, the V gene TRBV6-6; TRBD2 aligns across 8 bases. The CDR3 runs to 19 residues. Germline-derived CDR1 and CDR2 are MNHNY and SVGAGI (reference sequence). V trimming: 2 bases; J trimming: 4 bases; junction bases outside the gene matches: 18. CDR3: CASSYPMSGSGVGGETQYF. DNA for the CDR3: TGTGCCAGCAGTTACCCTATGAGCGGTAGCGGGGTGGGAGGAGAGACCCAGTACTTC.

This clonotype was seen more than once but under ten times. The chain employs TRBV20-1 and TRBJ2-1, with D perhaps assigned TRBD1 or TRBD2 (5 bases each). V lost 6 bases to trimming and J lost 6 bases, with 9 bases between them. The CDR3 length is 11 residues. Germline V CDR1 and CDR2: DFQATT, SNEGSKA (reference sequence). DNA of the CDR3: TGCAGTGCCCGGGACCGCAATGAGCAGTTCTTC. Residues: CSARDRNEQFF.

This clonotype has just a few counts. The chain links TRBV14 to TRBJ1-6; no clear D. The CDR3 sequence is 15 residues long. Germline assignment: CDR1 SGHDN and CDR2 FVKESK. V lost 1 base, J lost 9 bases, and 13 bases lay in between. CDR3 sequence: CASSQVGKGFSPLHF. Written as DNA, the CDR3 is TGTGCCAGCAGCCAAGTTGGAAAGGGATTTTCACCCCTCCACTTT.

V usage is TRBV12-3 or TRBV12-4 and J usage is TRBJ2-3, with TRBD2 as a possible D gene (6 bases). CDR3 length equals 15 residues. Trimming cost V 7 bases and J 2 bases, with 16 bases left between them. The chain's CDR3 is CASTGGARATDTQYF. CDR3 DNA sequence: TGTGCCAGCACCGGCGGGGCCAGGGCCACAGATACGCAGTATTTT.

This clonotype was detected only once. V and J are TRBV6-2 or TRBV6-3 and TRBJ1-5, with unresolved D. The CDR3 extends over 12 amino acids. Trimming left V 6 bases short and J 4 bases short, with 7 bases between. Germline CDR1 is MNHEY and CDR2 is SVGEGT. The DNA of the CDR3 is TGTGCCAGCAGACTGCCGAATCAGCCCCAGCATTTT. It yields the protein CASRLPNQPQHF.

The rearrangement joins TRBV6-5 to TRBJ1-5, with a weak D call TRBD1 (6 bases). Germline assignment: CDR1 MNHEY and CDR2 SVGAGI. V dropped 6 bases and J dropped 1 base, with 16 bases sitting between them. The CDR3 is 16 amino acids. CDR3 region: CASRNGGLASNQPQHF. CDR3 DNA sequence: TGTGCCAGCAGAAACGGGGGGCTTGCGAGCAATCAGCCCCAGCATTTT.

This chain joins TRBV4-3 and TRBJ1-2, with a weak D call TRBD1 (6 bases). The CDR3 spans 16 residues. Looked up from germline, CDR1 is LGHNA and CDR2 is YSLEER. V shed 0 bases and J shed 4 bases, with 15 bases lying between them. DNA of the CDR3: TGCGCCAGCAGCCAAGATCGAGGGGGGGCCGTCTATGGCTACACCTTC. Its protein is CASSQDRGGAVYGYTF.

This clonotype was picked up a small number of times. The genes are TRBV18 and TRBJ1-2; 12 nucleotides match TRBD1. J was trimmed by 8 bases and V by 4 bases; bases with no gene match: 14. CDR3 length: 17 amino acids. The germline V gene has CDR1 KGHSH and CDR2 LQKENI. CDR3 in amino acids: CASSLEKTGQGAGGYTF. The CDR3 nucleotides read TGTGCCAGCTCACTCGAAAAGACGGGACAGGGGGCTGGAGGCTACACCTTC.

This clonotype was counted between two and nine times. The chain carries TRBV3-1 and TRBJ2-7; 10 nucleotides line up with TRBD2. Germline V CDR1 and CDR2: LGHDT, YNNKEL (reference sequence). V lost 2 bases, J lost 5 bases, and 6 bases stayed unmatched. The CDR3 runs 15 residues. The CDR3 is CASSQRGLARNEQYF. CDR3 bases: TGTGCCAGCAGCCAACGGGGACTAGCGAGGAACGAGCAGTACTTC.

The chain carries TRBV5-1 and TRBJ2-3, with D tentatively TRBD2 (5 bases). Looked up from germline, CDR1 is SGHRS and CDR2 is YFSETQ. Trimming removed 1 base at V and 4 bases at J, with 16 bases between. The CDR3 spans 16 residues. As DNA, the CDR3 is TGCGCCAGCAGCTTGTTCTCATCGGGGTCCCCAGATACGCAGTATTTT. Translated, it gives CASSLFSSGSPDTQYF.